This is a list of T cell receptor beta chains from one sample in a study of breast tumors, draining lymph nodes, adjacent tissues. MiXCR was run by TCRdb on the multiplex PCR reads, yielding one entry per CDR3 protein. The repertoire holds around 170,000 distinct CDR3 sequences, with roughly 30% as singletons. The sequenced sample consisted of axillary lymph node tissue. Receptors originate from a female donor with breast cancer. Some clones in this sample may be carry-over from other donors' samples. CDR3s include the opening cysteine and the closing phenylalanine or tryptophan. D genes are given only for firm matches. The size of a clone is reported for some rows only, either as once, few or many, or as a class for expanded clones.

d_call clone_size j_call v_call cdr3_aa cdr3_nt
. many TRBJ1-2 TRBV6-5 CASSYSTVTNYGYTF TGTGCCAGCAGTTACTCGACGGTAACTAACTATGGCTACACCTTC
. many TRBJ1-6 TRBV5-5 CASSLRVGYNSPLHF TGTGCCAGCAGCTTGCGCGTGGGGTATAATTCACCCCTCCACTTT
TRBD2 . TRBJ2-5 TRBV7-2 CASSPRTSSETQYF TGTGCCAGCAGCCCCCGGACTAGCTCTGAGACCCAGTACTTC
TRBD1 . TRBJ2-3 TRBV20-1 CSARDSGQGSTDTQYF TGCAGTGCTAGAGACTCGGGACAGGGGAGCACAGATACGCAGTATTTT
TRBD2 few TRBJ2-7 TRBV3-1 CASSLASGGAYEQYF TGTGCCAGCAGCCTGGCCAGCGGGGGGGCCTACGAGCAGTACTTC
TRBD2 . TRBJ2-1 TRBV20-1 CSARVGGKQFF TGCAGTGCTAGAGTGGGAGGGAAACAGTTCTTC
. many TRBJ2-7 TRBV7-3 CASSLNLGFEQYF TGTGCCAGCAGCTTAAATCTTGGGTTCGAGCAGTACTTC
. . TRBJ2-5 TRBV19 CASSIIWGPGEAQYF TGTGCCAGTAGTATAATATGGGGGCCTGGGGAGGCCCAGTACTTC
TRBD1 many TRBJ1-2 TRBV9 CASSVDITGEVFGYTF TGTGCCAGCAGCGTAGATATTACAGGGGAGGTGTTTGGCTACACCTTC
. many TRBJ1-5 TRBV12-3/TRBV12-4 CASSLSGAGTYQPQHF TGTGCCAGCAGTTTGTCAGGGGCCGGGACATACCAGCCCCAGCATTTT
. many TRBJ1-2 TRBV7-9 CASSSLGGPGGNGYTF TGTGCCAGCAGCTCCCTAGGGGGTCCGGGAGGCAATGGCTACACCTTC
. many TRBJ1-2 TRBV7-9 CASSLLQAYYGYTF TGTGCCAGCAGCTTACTACAGGCCTACTATGGCTACACCTTC
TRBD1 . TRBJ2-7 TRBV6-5 CASSIGTGGLHSSYEQYF TGTGCCAGCAGTATAGGGACAGGGGGCTTACATAGCTCCTACGAGCAGTACTTC
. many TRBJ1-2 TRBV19 CASHHQGPHGYTF TGTGCCAGTCACCATCAGGGACCTCATGGCTACACCTTC
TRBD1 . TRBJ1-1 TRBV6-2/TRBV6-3 CASSYPGTDASNTEAFF TGTGCCAGCAGTTACCCAGGGACAGACGCATCGAACACTGAAGCTTTCTTT
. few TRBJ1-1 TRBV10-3 CAISQQTVNTEAFF TGTGCCATCAGTCAACAGACAGTGAACACTGAAGCTTTCTTT
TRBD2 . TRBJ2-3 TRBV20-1 CSARSGGGANNEQYF TGCAGTGCTAGATCTGGCGGGGGGGCTAACAATGAGCAGTATTTT
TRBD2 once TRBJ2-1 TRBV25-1 CASSDSSGGAKEQFF TGTGCCAGCAGTGATTCCAGCGGGGGGGCAAAGGAGCAGTTCTTC
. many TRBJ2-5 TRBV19 CASQDLGETQYF TGTGCCAGTCAGGACTTGGGGGAGACCCAGTACTTC
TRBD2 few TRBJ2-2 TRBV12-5 CASGLVLSSGLEDTGELFF TGTGCTAGTGGTTTGGTACTGTCTAGCGGGCTTGAGGACACCGGGGAGCTGTTTTTT
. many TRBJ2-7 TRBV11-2 CASSYTGPVEQYF TGTGCCAGCAGTTATACCGGACCCGTCGAGCAGTACTTC
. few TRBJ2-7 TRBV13 CASSLRTAGHEQYF TGTGCCAGCAGCTTACGTACCGCAGGTCACGAGCAGTACTTC
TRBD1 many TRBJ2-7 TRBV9 CASSVDLGQGYEQYF TGTGCCAGCAGCGTAGATCTAGGACAGGGTTACGAGCAGTACTTC
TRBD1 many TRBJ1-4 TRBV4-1 CASSQEDRGNEKLFF TGCGCCAGCAGCCAAGAGGACAGGGGAAATGAAAAACTGTTTTTT
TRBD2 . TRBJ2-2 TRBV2 CASSEFLAGETTGELFF TGTGCCAGCAGTGAATTTCTAGCGGGGGAGACCACCGGGGAGCTGTTTTTT
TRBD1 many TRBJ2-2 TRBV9 CASSTRTGGLTGELFF TGTGCCAGCAGCACACGGACAGGGGGACTCACCGGGGAGCTGTTTTTT
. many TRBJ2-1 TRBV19 CASSQLGDFGNEQFF TGTGCCAGTAGTCAGCTCGGGGACTTTGGCAATGAGCAGTTCTTC
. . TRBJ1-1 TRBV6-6 CASSFSYRVITEAFF TGTGCCAGCAGTTTCTCATACAGGGTGATCACTGAAGCTTTCTTT
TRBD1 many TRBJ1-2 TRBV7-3 CASTLSGQGSAFNYGYTF TGTGCCAGCACCCTATCCGGACAGGGGAGTGCTTTTAACTATGGCTACACCTTC
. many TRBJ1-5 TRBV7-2 CASSLDYSNQPQHF TGTGCCAGCAGCTTGGATTATAGCAATCAGCCCCAGCATTTT
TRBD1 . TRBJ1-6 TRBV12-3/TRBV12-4 CASSFGLGGRGHTPLHF TGTGCCAGCAGTTTTGGGCTCGGTGGCAGGGGGCATACACCCCTCCACTTT
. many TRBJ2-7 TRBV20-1 CSAREGGREQYF TGCAGTGCTAGAGAGGGGGGCAGGGAGCAGTACTTC
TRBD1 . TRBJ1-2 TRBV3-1 CASSYGQVPYGYTF TGTGCCAGCAGCTATGGACAGGTTCCCTATGGCTACACCTTC
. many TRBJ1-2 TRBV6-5 CASRLDSNYGYTF TGTGCCAGCAGGCTCGATTCTAACTATGGCTACACCTTC
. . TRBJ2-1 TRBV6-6 CASSHSGVATYNEQFF TGTGCCAGCAGTCACTCGGGGGTGGCAACCTACAATGAGCAGTTCTTC
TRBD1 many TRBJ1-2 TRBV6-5 CASSPQTGEYGYTF TGTGCCAGCAGTCCCCAGACAGGGGAATATGGCTACACCTTC
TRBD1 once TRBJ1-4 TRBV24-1 CATLGQVGGDEKLFF TGTGCCACCCTCGGACAGGTGGGTGGGGATGAAAAACTGTTTTTT
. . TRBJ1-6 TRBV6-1 CATIGTSGAGAQYFGNSPLHF .
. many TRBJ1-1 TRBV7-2 CASSLYRGSTEAFF TGTGCCAGCAGCTTATATCGGGGTAGCACTGAAGCTTTCTTT
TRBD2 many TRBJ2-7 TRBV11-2 CASSLREAGGPYEQYF TGTGCCAGCAGCCTCCGCGAGGCGGGAGGGCCCTACGAGCAGTACTTC
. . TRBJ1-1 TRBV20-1 CSARGTVGGQNTEAFF TGCAGTGCTAGAGGCACGGTTGGGGGACAGAACACTGAAGCTTTCTTT
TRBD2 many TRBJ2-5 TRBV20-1 CSVQRGGQEKAQYF TGCAGTGTGCAGCGGGGGGGACAAGAGAAGGCCCAGTACTTC
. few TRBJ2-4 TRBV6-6 CASSLTASIAKNIQYF TGTGCCAGCAGTCTGACAGCATCCATAGCCAAAAACATTCAGTACTTC
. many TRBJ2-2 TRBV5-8 CASVPSGELFF TGTGCCAGCGTCCCCTCCGGGGAGCTGTTTTTT
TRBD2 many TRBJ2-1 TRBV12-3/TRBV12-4 CASRRSGGKQFF TGTGCCAGCAGGCGTAGCGGGGGGAAGCAGTTCTTC
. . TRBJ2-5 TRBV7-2 CASQRGAETRYF TGTGCCAGCCAGAGGGGGGCAGAGACCCGATACTTC
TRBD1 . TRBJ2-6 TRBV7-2 CASSRRGTRGQGRRTEAF TGTGCCAGCAGCCGACGGGGGACCCGGGGACAGGGCCGGAGAACTGAAGCTTTC